This TCR beta chain was sequenced in a study of CD8+CD57+ T cells in acquired aplastic anemia. This clonotype has at least ten counts. From germline, CDR1 is DFQATT and CDR2 SNEGSKA (reference sequence). The CDR3 runs to 17 residues. V gave up 2 bases and J gave up 0 bases, with 16 bases separating them. Both TCR beta VDJ combination and CDR3 sequence profiling were carried out. Genomic DNA was the template for this profiling. TCRdb recomputed calls from the reads with MiXCR, one row per CDR3 protein. Seen here are roughly 290,000 distinct CDR3 sequences, approximately 60% observed once, and the top ten hold under 1.5%. Previously, flow cytometry had revealed CD8+CD57+ cell expansion in the patients chosen for sequencing.

This TCR derives from a human donor with aplastic anemia. What was sequenced was sorted CD4+, CD8+, or CD8+CD57+ T cells (not recorded which) from PBMCs. The rearrangement joins TRBV20-1 to TRBJ1-4; no clear D. The CDR3 DNA reads as TGCAGTGCTAGAAGAACGGAGGGCGTCACAACTAATGAAAAACTGTTTTTT. It yields the protein CSARRTEGVTTNEKLFF.